This T cell receptor beta chain was recovered during a study of shared T cell receptors in the human thymus. CDR3 length: 14 residues. V gave up 4 bases and J gave up 4 bases; unmatched junction bases: 6. The germline CDR1 and CDR2 sequences are SGDLS and YYNGEE. Assay used: immunoSEQ multiplex PCR; TCRdb lists only in-frame clones, some missing. The top ten hold 0.013% of the sample, which has 540,000 or so clones, 75% to 80% seen once. This sample was shared with a second study, whose subject was human thymus T cells. From that report: Donors were healthy Finnish infants having corrective surgery for congenital heart defects. Corrective heart surgery yielded resections, and these provided the thymus tissue. Related research described thymic repertoires that were highly overlapping among unrelated individuals.

V and J are TRBV9 and TRBJ1-1; TRBD1 matches at 8 bases. This receptor was obtained from a boy under three years old with a congenital heart defect. The sequenced material came from thymocytes. CDR3 bases: TGTGCCAGCAGCCCCCAGGGGGCGATCACTGAAGCTTTCTTT. This gives the protein CASSPQGAITEAFF.